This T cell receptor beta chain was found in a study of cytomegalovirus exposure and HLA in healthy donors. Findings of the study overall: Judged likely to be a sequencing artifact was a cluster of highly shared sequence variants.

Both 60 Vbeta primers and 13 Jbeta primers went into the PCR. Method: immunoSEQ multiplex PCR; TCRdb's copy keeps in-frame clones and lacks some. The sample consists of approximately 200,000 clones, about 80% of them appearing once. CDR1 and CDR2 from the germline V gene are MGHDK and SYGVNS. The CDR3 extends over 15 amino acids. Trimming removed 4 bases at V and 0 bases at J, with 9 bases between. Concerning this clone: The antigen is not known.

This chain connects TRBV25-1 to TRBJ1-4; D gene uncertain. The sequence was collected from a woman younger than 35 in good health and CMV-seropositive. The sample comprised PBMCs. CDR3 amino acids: CASSAYNATNEKLFF. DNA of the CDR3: TGTGCCAGCAGTGCGTACAATGCAACTAATGAAAAACTGTTTTTT. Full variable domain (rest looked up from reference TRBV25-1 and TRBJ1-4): EADIYQTPRYLVIGTGKKITLECSQTMGHDKMYWYQQDPGMELHLIHYSYGVNSTEKGDLSSESTVSRIRTEHFPLTLESARPSHTSQYLCASSAYNATNEKLFFGSGTQLSVL.